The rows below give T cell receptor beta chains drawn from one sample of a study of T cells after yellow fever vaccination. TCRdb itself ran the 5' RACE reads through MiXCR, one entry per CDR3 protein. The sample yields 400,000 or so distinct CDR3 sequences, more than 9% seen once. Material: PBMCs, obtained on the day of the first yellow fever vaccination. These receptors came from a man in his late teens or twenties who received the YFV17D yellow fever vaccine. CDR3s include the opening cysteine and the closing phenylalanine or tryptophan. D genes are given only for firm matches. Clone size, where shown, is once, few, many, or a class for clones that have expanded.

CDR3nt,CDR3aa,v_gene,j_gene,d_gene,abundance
TGTGCCACCAGCAGAGAGCGTCAAGAGACCCAGTACTTC,CATSRERQETQYF,TRBV15,TRBJ2-5,-,-
TGCGCCAGCAGCCCCGTGGGTAGCGGGGGGAACACCGGGGAGCTGTTTTTT,CASSPVGSGGNTGELFF,TRBV5-1,TRBJ2-2,TRBD2,few
TGTGCCAGCGGACAGGGGGTGAACACTGAAGCTTTCTTT,CASGQGVNTEAFF,TRBV7-2,TRBJ1-1,TRBD1,-
TGTGCCAGCAGCGCGACTAGCGGGGTCGGCGTTAATGAGCAGTTCTTC,CASSATSGVGVNEQFF,TRBV3-1,TRBJ2-1,TRBD2,-
TGCAGTGCTAGAGATGGGGGAACAGGGTTCATAGAGACCCAGTACTTC,CSARDGGTGFIETQYF,TRBV20-1,TRBJ2-5,-,-
TGTGCCAGCAGCCAAGATCGTGCCCCCCAGTACTTC,CASSQDRAPQYF,TRBV4-2,TRBJ2-5,-,-
TGTGCCAGCAGCGTAGGACAGGAGTACAATGAGCAGTTCTTC,CASSVGQEYNEQFF,TRBV9,TRBJ2-1,-,-
TGTGCCAGCAGCCAAGTAAATAGCGGGGGGCGGGATTTTCCGTTCTTC,CASSQVNSGGRDFPFF,TRBV4-2,TRBJ2-1,TRBD2,few
TGTGCCAGCTCACCAGGGACTCCCAAAAACATTCAGTACTTC,CASSPGTPKNIQYF,TRBV18,TRBJ2-4,-,few
TGTGCCAGCAGCTTAGCCGGGGGACCCAATGAAAAACTGTTTTTT,CASSLAGGPNEKLFF,TRBV13,TRBJ1-4,-,-
TGTGCCAGCAGCCCTCGGCGAGGGTCTAGCACAGATACGCAGTATTTT,CASSPRRGSSTDTQYF,TRBV7-2,TRBJ2-3,-,few
TGTGCCATCAGGGCCCCGGGGGGGAACACTGAAGCTTTCTTT,CAIRAPGGNTEAFF,TRBV10-3,TRBJ1-1,-,-
TGCGCCAGCAGCTTGGCCTGGCGTTCCGGGGAGCTGTTTTTT,CASSLAWRSGELFF,TRBV5-1,TRBJ2-2,-,few
TGTGCCAGCAGCCGGGAGGCTCATCAGCCCCAGCATTTT,CASSREAHQPQHF,TRBV5-6,TRBJ1-5,-,-
TGCAGCGTTGTCTGGGGGGTTGGCTACACCTTC,CSVVWGVGYTF,TRBV29-1,TRBJ1-2,-,-
TGTGCCATCAGTGAGGACCGGGACAGAGATTATGGCTACACCTTC,CAISEDRDRDYGYTF,TRBV10-3,TRBJ1-2,TRBD1,few
TGTGCCACCAGCCCACGGACAGGGGAAAATGAGCAGTTCTTC,CATSPRTGENEQFF,TRBV15,TRBJ2-1,TRBD1,few
TGCGCCAGCAGCCAAGATGGACTAGCAGATGAGCAGTTCTTC,CASSQDGLADEQFF,TRBV4-1,TRBJ2-1,TRBD2,few
TGTGCCAGCAGCTCCCGGACGGGGTCGGGGGAGCAGTACTTC,CASSSRTGSGEQYF,TRBV7-9,TRBJ2-7,-,-
TGTGCCAGCCTAACCGCGAACTCACCCCTCCACTTT,CASLTANSPLHF,TRBV28,TRBJ1-6,-,few
TGTGCCAGCAGCTTCGGGGGGAGCAGGGGCTATGGCTACACCTTC,CASSFGGSRGYGYTF,TRBV7-2,TRBJ1-2,-,many
TGTGCCAGCAGCCCTTGGAGGAATGAGCAGTTCTTC,CASSPWRNEQFF,TRBV12-3/TRBV12-4,TRBJ2-1,-,few
TGTGCCAGCAGACTGGCGGGCGGGAGTATTTTTGGCTACACCTTC,CASRLAGGSIFGYTF,TRBV5-6,TRBJ1-2,-,-
TGTGCCAGCACCAACGGCATGGGTGGCTACACCTTC,CASTNGMGGYTF,TRBV12-3/TRBV12-4,TRBJ1-2,-,-
TGTGCCAGCAGGGACCGGGACAGGGGTTACCAAGAGACCCAGTACTTC,CASRDRDRGYQETQYF,TRBV5-6,TRBJ2-5,TRBD1,-
TGTGCCAGCAGCCCTGCGGTCCGCGGGCTGGGCGAGCAGTACTTC,CASSPAVRGLGEQYF,TRBV7-9,TRBJ2-7,-,-
TGCGCCAGCAGCTTGGTTAGGACCATGTTGGGGAACACTGAAGCTTTCTTT,CASSLVRTMLGNTEAFF,TRBV5-1,TRBJ1-1,-,-
TGTGCCAGCAGGCCTTATTACAGGGAACAAGAGACCCAGTACTTC,CASRPYYREQETQYF,TRBV28,TRBJ2-5,-,many
TGTGCCAGCAGCTTAAAAGGACAGATCTACAATGAGCAGTTCTTC,CASSLKGQIYNEQFF,TRBV7-9,TRBJ2-1,-,few
TGTGCCAGCAGTTTTTACACTGAAGCTTTCTTT,CASSFYTEAFF,TRBV12-3/TRBV12-4,TRBJ1-1,-,many
TGTGCCAGCAGTTTTTACAGCACAGATACGCAGTATTTT,CASSFYSTDTQYF,TRBV27,TRBJ2-3,-,many
TGTGCCAGTAGCTCCGCCTCTGACAGTTTTCGGGGCTCCTACAATGAGCAGTTCTTC,CASSSASDSFRGSYNEQFF,TRBV19,TRBJ2-1,-,many
TGCAGCGTTGTTATGACAGCCCAAGAGACCCAGTACTTC,CSVVMTAQETQYF,TRBV29-1,TRBJ2-5,-,-
TGTGCCAGCAGCTTGACCGAAGCTAACTATGGCTACACCTTC,CASSLTEANYGYTF,TRBV5-1,TRBJ1-2,-,many
TGTGCCACCAGTGATCCCGGGGGGGCGAAGACCCAGTACTTC,CATSDPGGAKTQYF,TRBV24-1,TRBJ2-5,TRBD2,few
TGCAGCGTTGAGACGACTAGCGGGGGAGGCAATGAGCAGTTCTTC,CSVETTSGGGNEQFF,TRBV29-1,TRBJ2-1,TRBD2,many
TGTGCCAGCAGCTTGGATCAGGGCGGATACACTGAAGCTTTCTTT,CASSLDQGGYTEAFF,TRBV5-4,TRBJ1-1,-,-
TGTGCCAGCAGTAACCCCCACCGGGACAGAGAATACAATGAGCAGTTCTTC,CASSNPHRDREYNEQFF,TRBV12-3/TRBV12-4,TRBJ2-1,TRBD1,few
TGTGCCAGCAGTTACTCGTATCCACCGGGACAGGGAAACTACAATGAGCAGTTCTTC,CASSYSYPPGQGNYNEQFF,TRBV6-5,TRBJ2-1,TRBD1,many
TGTGCCAGCAGCGTGTATAGCGGGGGGGAAGGGAATGAGCAGTTCTTC,CASSVYSGGEGNEQFF,TRBV11-2,TRBJ2-1,TRBD2,-
TGTGCCAGCAGCCAAGTTGCGAGGGGGGCTGAAGCTTTCTTT,CASSQVARGAEAFF,TRBV3-1,TRBJ1-1,-,-
TGTGCCAGCGCTCCTCTTCTAGCGGCCACAGATACGCAGTATTTT,CASAPLLAATDTQYF,TRBV19,TRBJ2-3,TRBD2,-
TGCGCCAGCAGCGCAACCAGCGGGGCCGGGGAGCTGTTTTTT,CASSATSGAGELFF,TRBV5-1,TRBJ2-2,TRBD2,-
TGCGCCAGCAGCTTGTTTGCAGGGGGGCAGGATACGCAGTATTTT,CASSLFAGGQDTQYF,TRBV5-1,TRBJ2-3,-,-
TGTGCCAGCAGCTTAAGGGTAGTAAACACTGAAGCTTTCTTT,CASSLRVVNTEAFF,TRBV7-2,TRBJ1-1,-,-
TGTGCCATCAGTGAAGGGGGTTGGGAGAACACTGAAGCTTTCTTT,CAISEGGWENTEAFF,TRBV10-3,TRBJ1-1,-,-
TGCAGTGCTAGACCCCGATGGCTAGCGGAAGATACGCAGTATTTT,CSARPRWLAEDTQYF,TRBV20-1,TRBJ2-3,TRBD2,-
TGTGCCAGCAGCTCAAGGCGGGGGTGGACTGAAGCTTTCTTT,CASSSRRGWTEAFF,TRBV7-9,TRBJ1-1,-,-
TGTGCCAGCAGCCAGGAGGGGGTTGGCACTGAAGCTTTCTTT,CASSQEGVGTEAFF,TRBV7-2,TRBJ1-1,-,many
TGTGCCAGCAGTGAATCAGAGTTTGAAGCTTTCTTT,CASSESEFEAFF,TRBV2,TRBJ1-1,-,few
TGTGCCAGCAGCCCCTTGTTGGGGGATGTGGGCAAAAACATTCAGTACTTC,CASSPLLGDVGKNIQYF,TRBV4-2,TRBJ2-4,-,many
TGCAGCGTGAGGGAGGGTGCAGATACGCAGTATTTT,CSVREGADTQYF,TRBV29-1,TRBJ2-3,TRBD2,few
TGCGCCAGCAGTGACCCAGGACAAATTAAGTACTTC,CASSDPGQIKYF,TRBV10-1,TRBJ2-7,-,-
TGTGCCAGCAGAAACTGGGGGAGGGGCTCAAATGAAAAACTGTTTTTT,CASRNWGRGSNEKLFF,TRBV7-8,TRBJ1-4,-,few
TGTGCCACCACCCCCGGGGTATCCACAGATACGCAGTATTTT,CATTPGVSTDTQYF,TRBV24-1,TRBJ2-3,-,-
TGTGCCAGCAGTGAGCGGGGGGATTCGGATACGCAGTATTTT,CASSERGDSDTQYF,TRBV5-4,TRBJ2-3,TRBD2,few
TGTGCCACCAGTGAGCCGAACACCGGGGAGCTGTTTTTT,CATSEPNTGELFF,TRBV24-1,TRBJ2-2,-,many